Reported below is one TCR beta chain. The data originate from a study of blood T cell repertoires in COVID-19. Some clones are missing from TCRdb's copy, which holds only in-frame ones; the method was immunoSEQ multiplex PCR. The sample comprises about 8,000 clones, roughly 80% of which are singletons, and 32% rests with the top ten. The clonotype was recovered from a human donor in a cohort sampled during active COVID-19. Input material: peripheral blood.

The CDR3 DNA is TGCGCCAGCGGGACAGGGGGGAACAAAAACATTCAGTACTTC. It yields the protein CASGTGGNKNIQYF. V and J are TRBV10-1 and TRBJ2-4; TRBD1 matches at 11 bases. The V gene end was trimmed by 8 bases and the J gene end by 3 bases; junction bases not matched to a gene: 3. CDR1 is WNHNN, CDR2 SYGVQD, per germline (reference sequence). The CDR3 loop spans 14 amino acids.